Below are 16 T cell receptor beta chains sequenced from a single sample in a study of blood T cell repertoires in COVID-19. Profiled with immunoSEQ multiplex PCR; TCRdb holds only in-frame clones, not every one. Here the sample spans about 200,000 clones, around 76% being singletons. The sample comprised PBMCs or T cells enriched from blood (not recorded which). All receptors derive from a woman aged 45-65 years with acute COVID-19.

This clone was seen only once. V usage is TRBV6-5 and J usage is TRBJ2-3, with 7 bases matching TRBD1. Looked up from germline, CDR1 is MNHEY and CDR2 is SVGAGI. The junction had 3 bases not matched to a gene; V was cut back by 2 bases and J by 1 base. The CDR3 spans 15 residues. CDR3 nucleotides: TGTGCCAGCAGTTACCGACAGGGTCGCACAGATACGCAGTATTTT. This gives the protein CASSYRQGRTDTQYF.

Ten or more counts support this clone. At the DNA level, this CDR3 is encoded by other sequences in the same sample as well. The rearrangement uses TRBV10-3 and TRBJ1-5; D remains ambiguous. Germline assignment: CDR1 ENHRY and CDR2 SYGVKD. The CDR3 covers 15 residues. V was trimmed by 2 bases and J by 0 bases, leaving 8 bases between them. As DNA, the CDR3 is TGTGCCATCAGTGAGGGCAGGAATAGCAATCAGCCCCAGCATTTT. This translates into CAISEGRNSNQPQHF.

The V gene is TRBV7-2, the J gene TRBJ1-2, with a weak D call TRBD1 (6 bases). Germline V gives CDR1 SGHTA, CDR2 FQGNSA. Trimming stripped 1 base from V and 1 base from J, with 13 bases between. This CDR3 has 16 residues. CDR3 sequence: CASSLVAGGRNYGYTF. In DNA form, the CDR3 reads TGTGCCAGCAGCTTAGTAGCGGGGGGCCGTAACTATGGCTACACCTTC. Looking up the rest from reference TRBV7-2 and TRBJ1-2 gives the full variable domain: GAGVSQSPSNKVTEKGKDVELRCDPISGHTALYWYRQSLGQGLEFLIYFQGNSAPDKSGLPSDRFSAERTGGSVSTLTIQRTQQEDSAVYLCASSLVAGGRNYGYTFGSGTRLTVV.

The CDR3 nucleotides are TGTGCCAGCAGCCCCAATAGGGGCTCGAGGGAGCAGTTCTTC. This translates into CASSPNRGSREQFF. The V gene is TRBV7-2, the J gene TRBJ2-1, with TRBD1 as a possible D gene (5 bases). Trimming left V 5 bases short and J 10 bases short, with 18 bases between. This CDR3 region has 14 residues. Germline lookup yields CDR1 SGHTA and CDR2 FQGNSA.

The chain couples TRBV28 to TRBJ1-3; no definite D call. Per germline, CDR1 MDHEN and CDR2 SYDVKM. Trimming cost V 1 base and J 4 bases, with 14 bases left between them. CDR3 size: 16 residues. CDR3 DNA sequence: TGTGCCAGCAGTTTATTTACGGGAGACTCCGGAAACACCATATATTTT. It encodes CASSLFTGDSGNTIYF.

The chain has TRBV20-1 and TRBJ1-1; D call uncertain. The CDR3 runs 11 residues. V lost 1 base and J 3 bases, leaving 3 bases between the germline ends. Germline assignment: CDR1 DFQATT and CDR2 SNEGSKA (reference sequence). This chain's CDR3 is CSARVDTEAFF. CDR3 coding DNA: TGCAGTGCTAGAGTAGACACTGAAGCTTTCTTT.

J is TRBJ1-5 and V is TRBV5-4, with unresolved D. CDR3 length: 14 amino acids. The germline V and J ends were trimmed by 3 bases and 3 bases, with 10 bases remaining between them. The germline V gene encodes CDR1 SGHNT and CDR2 YYREEE (reference sequence). CDR3 coding DNA: TGTGCCAGCAGCTCGGGAGGAGTCAATCAGCCCCAGCATTTT. Translation gives CASSSGGVNQPQHF.

The chain recombines TRBV4-2 with TRBJ1-2, with 7 nucleotides matching TRBD1. J gave up 6 bases and V 4 bases, and 14 bases lay outside the gene matches. The length of the CDR3 is 16 residues. Germline lookup yields CDR1 LGHNA and CDR2 YNFKEQ. This CDR3 reads CASSLGIEGGANGYTF. The CDR3 DNA reads TGTGCCAGCAGCCTAGGGATTGAAGGGGGCGCTAATGGCTACACCTTC.

V is TRBV7-9 and J is TRBJ1-4; D not certain. V was cut by 2 bases and J by 1 base, with 11 bases left in between. Germline V CDR1 and CDR2: SEHNR, FQNEAQ (reference sequence). The CDR3 runs to 16 residues. CDR3 sequence: CASSLFVTITNEKLFF. The CDR3 DNA follows: TGTGCCAGCAGCTTATTCGTGACAATAACTAATGAAAAACTGTTTTTT.

The genes are TRBV4-3 and TRBJ1-1; tentatively, D is TRBD1 (6 bases). Trimming removed 0 bases from V and 3 bases from J, with 14 bases in between. Germline V gene lookup returns CDR1 LGHNA and CDR2 YSLEER. This CDR3 contains 16 residues. The DNA for the CDR3 is TGCGCCAGCAGCCAAGACCCCCTAGGGGGTGACACTGAAGCTTTCTTT. This codes for CASSQDPLGGDTEAFF.

This CDR3 reads CASSLLWNTEAFF. For the CDR3, the DNA is TGCGCCAGCAGCCTTTTATGGAACACTGAAGCTTTCTTT. The chain employs TRBV4-1 and TRBJ1-1; D remains ambiguous. The CDR3 is 13 residues long. Trimming removed 4 bases at V and 1 base at J, with 7 bases between. Per the germline V gene, CDR1 is MGHRA and CDR2 is YSYEKL.

V is TRBV28 and J is TRBJ1-1; D ambiguous. Germline V gives CDR1 MDHEN, CDR2 SYDVKM. V was pared by 7 bases and J by 0 bases, with 12 bases between. The CDR3 loop spans 14 amino acids. The CDR3 nucleotides read TGTGCCAGCATACCCGCCGGGTTGAACACTGAAGCTTTCTTT. It codes for CASIPAGLNTEAFF. Using reference TRBV28 and TRBJ1-1 for the parts outside the CDR3, the full variable domain is DVKVTQSSRYLVKRTGEKVFLECVQDMDHENMFWYRQDPGLGLRLIYFSYDVKMKEKGDIPEGYSVSREKKERFSLILESASTNQTSMYLCASIPAGLNTEAFFGQGTRLTVV.

This chain uses TRBV9 with TRBJ2-5; 10 positions match TRBD2. The CDR3 runs to 19 residues. The germline gives CDR1 SGDLS, CDR2 YYNGEE. The V and J ends lost 4 bases and 7 bases, in that order; junction bases with no gene match: 22. The CDR3 reads CASSPRSSGGSLRDWTQYF. CDR3 in DNA: TGTGCCAGCAGCCCCCGTTCTAGCGGGGGCTCCCTTCGTGATTGGACCCAGTACTTC.

This clone was seen only once. V usage is TRBV5-1 and J usage is TRBJ2-7; weak D call: TRBD2 (5 bases). The CDR3 spans 15 residues. Germline lookup yields CDR1 SGHRS and CDR2 YFSETQ. Trimming pared 4 bases from V and 0 bases from J, leaving 14 bases between. As DNA, the CDR3 is TGCGCCAGCAGCCCCGAAGGGAGAAGCTCCTACGAGCAGTACGTC. This translates into CASSPEGRSSYEQYV.

The CDR3 loop reads CASSLGLVEGGQFF. The CDR3, as DNA: TGTGCCAGCAGCCTAGGACTGGTCGAAGGAGGACAGTTCTTC. The rearrangement links TRBV4-2 to TRBJ2-1, with D perhaps TRBD2 (5 bases). Per germline, CDR1 LGHNA and CDR2 YNFKEQ. This CDR3 is 14 amino acids long. Trimming shortened V by 4 bases and J by 13 bases, and 20 bases separated the two germline ends.

The chain joins TRBV5-6 to TRBJ1-2, with TRBD1 identical over 8 bases. Germline loops: CDR1 SGHDT, CDR2 YYEEEE. This CDR3 has 12 residues. V trimming: 3 bases; J trimming: 6 bases; junction bases outside the gene matches: 1. CDR3 amino acids: CASSWGQDGYTF. In nucleotides, the CDR3 is TGTGCCAGCAGCTGGGGACAGGATGGCTACACCTTC.